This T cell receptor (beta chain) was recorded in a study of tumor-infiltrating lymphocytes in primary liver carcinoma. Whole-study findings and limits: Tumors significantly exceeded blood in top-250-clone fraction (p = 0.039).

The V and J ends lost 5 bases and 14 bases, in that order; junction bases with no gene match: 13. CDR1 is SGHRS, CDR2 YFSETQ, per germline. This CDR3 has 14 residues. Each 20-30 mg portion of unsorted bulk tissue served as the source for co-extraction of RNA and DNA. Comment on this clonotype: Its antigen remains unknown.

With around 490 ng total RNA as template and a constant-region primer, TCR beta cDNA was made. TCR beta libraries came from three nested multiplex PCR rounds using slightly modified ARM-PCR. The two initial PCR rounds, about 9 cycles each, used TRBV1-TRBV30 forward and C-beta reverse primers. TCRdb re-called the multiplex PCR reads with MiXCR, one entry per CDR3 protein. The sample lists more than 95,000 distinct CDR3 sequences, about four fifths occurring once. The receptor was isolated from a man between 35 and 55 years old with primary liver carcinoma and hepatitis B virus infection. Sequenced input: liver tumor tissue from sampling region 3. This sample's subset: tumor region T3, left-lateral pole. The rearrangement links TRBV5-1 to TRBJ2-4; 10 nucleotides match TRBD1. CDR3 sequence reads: CASRLGDRGNSEYF. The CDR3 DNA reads TGCGCCAGCAGACTGGGGGACAGGGGTAATTCTGAGTACTTC.